These 3 T cell receptor beta chains were all obtained from the same sample, sequenced in a study of cytomegalovirus exposure and HLA in healthy donors. Amplification used 60 Vbeta primers and 13 Jbeta primers. Using immunoSEQ multiplex PCR, the repertoire was profiled, and TCRdb retains in-frame clones only, with some absent. The table includes about 86,000 clones, about 71% detected once. The sequenced sample was PBMCs. These receptors all stem from a man aged 55 to 70 in good health and CMV-seronegative.

The chain has TRBV6-1 and TRBJ1-5; the D is unclear. V was cut by 7 bases and J by 0 bases, with 13 bases left in between. Germline-derived CDR1 and CDR2 are MNHNS and SASEGT. The CDR3 has 15 residues. The DNA of the CDR3 is TGTGCCAGCACAACGGGTCTAGATAGCAATCAGCCCCAGCATTTT. It encodes CASTTGLDSNQPQHF.

V gene TRBV4-3 combines with J gene TRBJ2-1; 13 bases are shared with TRBD2. The germline V gene encodes CDR1 LGHNA and CDR2 YSLEER. Trimming removed 0 bases from V and 10 bases from J; junction bases left unmatched: 6. The length of the CDR3 is 16 residues. The CDR3 protein is CASSQDGLAGVGEQFF. The CDR3 DNA sequence: TGCGCCAGCAGCCAAGATGGACTAGCGGGGGTAGGGGAGCAGTTCTTC.

V gene TRBV7-8 combines with J gene TRBJ1-6; a possible D gene is TRBD1 (6 bases). CDR3 length: 17 amino acids. V shed 6 bases and J shed 0 bases, with 15 bases lying between them. Germline CDR1 SGHVS, CDR2 FQNEAQ. Here the CDR3 DNA reads TGTGCCAGCAGTCAATCTACAGGGAGCTCCTATAATTCACCCCTCCACTTT. Protein product: CASSQSTGSSYNSPLHF.